This TCR beta chain is drawn from a study of response to subunit inactivated influenza vaccine. In TCRdb, the RT-PCR reads were re-called with MiXCR into one record per CDR3 protein. The sample yields 300,000 to 350,000 distinct CDR3 sequences, less than 25% seen once. In germline, CDR1 is SEHNR, CDR2 FQNEAQ (reference sequence). The CDR3 consists of 12 residues. Trimming left V 2 bases short and J 10 bases short, with 6 bases between. Regarding the study as a whole: That few new T cells are recruited by each seasonal influenza vaccination was the authors' suggestion.

This clonotype has more than one count but fewer than ten. Its antigen remains unidentified. V usage is TRBV7-9 and J usage is TRBJ1-6; D remains unclear. The sequence came from a man aged 50 to 75 who received an inactivated influenza vaccine. The specimen was PBMCs from blood, collected approximately 22 months after vaccination. The CDR3 DNA sequence: TGTGCCAGCAGCTTATCCCAATCACCCCTCCACTTT. This translates into CASSLSQSPLHF.